This record covers a single T cell receptor (beta chain). These data come from a study of blood T cell repertoires in COVID-19. Profiled with immunoSEQ multiplex PCR; TCRdb holds only in-frame clones, not every one. The sample contains roughly 290,000 clones, 70% to 90% of which appear only once. Per the germline V gene, CDR1 is SGHNT and CDR2 is YENEEA. V was trimmed by 4 bases and J by 2 bases, leaving 6 bases between them. The CDR3 spans 13 residues. This chain uses TRBV11-3 with TRBJ2-1, with a possible D match to TRBD2 (6 bases). The source is a woman aged 40 to 49 who had recovered from COVID-19. Sequencing input: PBMCs or T cells enriched from blood (not recorded which). The CDR3 nucleotides read TGTGCCAGCAGCTGGGGGGCCTACAATGAGCAGTTCTTC. Its translation is CASSWGAYNEQFF.